These 13 T cell receptor beta chains were sequenced from one sample in a study of blood T cell repertoires in COVID-19. The data were produced by immunoSEQ multiplex PCR, yet TCRdb's version contains in-frame clones alone and is incomplete. The sample shows some 240,000 clones, around 81% of them seen only once. Material: peripheral blood. The source of these receptors is a woman between 70 and 85 years old with acute or convalescent COVID-19.

The V call is TRBV5-1, the J call TRBJ2-3; 12 nucleotides line up with TRBD2. Germline loops: CDR1 SGHRS, CDR2 YFSETQ. CDR3 length equals 13 residues. The trim removed 6 bases at V and 10 bases at J, leaving 6 bases unmatched. The CDR3 region is CASTSGGGRPQYF. DNA of the CDR3: TGCGCCAGCACTAGCGGGGGGGGCCGTCCGCAGTATTTT.

The V and J genes are TRBV7-9 and TRBJ2-5; perhaps TRBD2 as D (5 bases). Trimming cost V 6 bases and J 5 bases, with 13 bases left between them. The CDR3 is 13 residues long. The germline gives CDR1 SEHNR, CDR2 FQNEAQ (reference sequence). For the CDR3, the DNA is TGTGCCAGCAGAAGAGGGCTAGGGGAGACCCAGTACTTC. The encoded protein is CASRRGLGETQYF.

The CDR3 spells CASSVAGVAGGRDTDTQYF. CDR3 coding DNA: TGTGCCAGCAGCGTAGCGGGAGTAGCGGGGGGGCGTGACACAGATACGCAGTATTTT. The chain couples TRBV9 to TRBJ2-3, with 11 bases lining up with TRBD2. V dropped 0 bases and J dropped 2; count of bases not matched to a gene: 11. Germline lookup yields CDR1 SGDLS and CDR2 YYNGEE. This CDR3 is built from 19 residues. Together with reference TRBV9 and TRBJ2-3, the CDR3 gives the full variable domain: DSGVTQTPKHLITATGQRVTLRCSPRSGDLSVYWYQQSLDQGLQFLIQYYNGEERAKGNILERFSAQQFPDLHSELNLSSLELGDSALYFCASSVAGVAGGRDTDTQYFGPGTRLTVL.

The sample holds one count of this clone. V is TRBV5-1 and J is TRBJ2-2; D may be TRBD2 (7 bases). V was cut by 3 bases and J by 1 base, with 16 bases left in between. Germline loops: CDR1 SGHRS, CDR2 YFSETQ. The CDR3 is 17 residues long. The DNA of the CDR3 is TGCGCCAGCAGCTCCACGGGGGGCCCTCTGAACACCGGGGAGCTGTTTTTT. Its translation: CASSSTGGPLNTGELFF. The variable domain in full, completed from reference TRBV5-1 and TRBJ2-2, reads KAGVTQTPRYLIKTRGQQVTLSCSPISGHRSVSWYQQTPGQGLQFLFEYFSETQRNKGNFPGRFSGRQFSNSRSEMNVSTLELGDSALYLCASSSTGGPLNTGELFFGEGSRLTVL.

A few counts support this clone. The gene calls are TRBV12-3 or TRBV12-4 and TRBJ1-4, with a weak D call TRBD1 (6 bases). V lost 6 bases, J lost 4 bases, and 9 bases lay in between. CDR3 length: 13 amino acids. In nucleotides, the CDR3 is TGTGCCAGCAGCGACAGGAATAATGAAAAACTGTTTTTT. Residues: CASSDRNNEKLFF.

This sequence joins TRBV6-5 and TRBJ2-7; 9 nucleotides align to TRBD1. J gave up 7 bases and V 6 bases, and 10 bases lay outside the gene matches. The germline gives CDR1 MNHEY, CDR2 SVGAGI. The CDR3 contains 14 residues. Here the CDR3 reads CASRARTGALEQYF. CDR3 in DNA: TGTGCCAGCAGAGCACGGACAGGGGCCTTGGAGCAGTACTTC.

This chain uses TRBV12-5 with TRBJ2-3; a possible D gene is TRBD2 (6 bases). Trimming removed 3 bases at V and 9 bases at J, with 10 bases between. CDR3 length: 12 amino acids. Germline V CDR1 and CDR2: LGHNT, FRNRAP. CDR3 nucleotide sequence: TGTGCTAGTGGTTTAGGGACTTCAACGCAGTATTTT. Translating gives CASGLGTSTQYF.

This chain links TRBV4-3 with TRBJ2-5; tentatively, D is TRBD2 (5 bases). The CDR3 covers 14 residues. Trimming removed 0 bases at V and 10 bases at J, with 15 bases between. Germline CDR1 reads LGHNA; CDR2 reads YSLEER. CDR3 nucleotides: TGCGCCAGCAGCCAAGATCGCAGAACCCGGGGCCAGTACTTC. Amino acids: CASSQDRRTRGQYF.

The chain is built from TRBV5-1 and TRBJ2-2; D unresolved. V was clipped by 4 bases and J by 4 bases, with 11 bases between them. Germline loops: CDR1 SGHRS, CDR2 YFSETQ. The CDR3 is made up of 14 amino acids. CDR3 sequence: CASSTGAPTGELFF. The CDR3 bases are TGCGCCAGCAGCACCGGAGCGCCCACCGGGGAGCTGTTTTTT.

This chain joins TRBV7-2 and TRBJ2-3; perhaps TRBD2 as D (6 bases). The CDR3 totals 13 residues. Deletions cut 3 bases from V and 6 bases from J, with 10 bases between. Germline CDR1 SGHTA, CDR2 FQGNSA. CDR3 amino acids: CASSFTSQDTQYF. The CDR3 DNA sequence: TGTGCCAGCAGCTTTACTAGCCAGGATACGCAGTATTTT. Filled out from reference TRBV7-2 and TRBJ2-3, the complete variable domain reads GAGVSQSPSNKVTEKGKDVELRCDPISGHTALYWYRQSLGQGLEFLIYFQGNSAPDKSGLPSDRFSAERTGGSVSTLTIQRTQQEDSAVYLCASSFTSQDTQYFGPGTRLTVL.

This chain links TRBV7-9 with TRBJ2-2, with D perhaps matching TRBD1 (5 bases). The CDR3 totals 16 residues. Germline-derived CDR1 and CDR2 are SEHNR and FQNEAQ (reference sequence). V was cut by 5 bases and J by 2 bases, with 15 bases left in between. The chain's CDR3 is CASSRGQVSNTGELFF. The CDR3 coding sequence is TGTGCCAGCAGCCGCGGACAAGTCTCTAACACCGGGGAGCTGTTTTTT.

The V call is TRBV5-1, the J call TRBJ2-3, with D possibly being TRBD2 (7 bases). V lost 0 bases to trimming and J lost 1 base, with 12 bases between them. Germline lookup yields CDR1 SGHRS and CDR2 YFSETQ. This CDR3 is built from 16 residues. The CDR3 nucleotides are TGCGCCAGCAGCTTGGAGGGGGGGCCTGGCACAGATACGCAGTATTTT. Translating it yields CASSLEGGPGTDTQYF.

In this sample, this clone turned up a few times. CDR3 amino acids: CASSVDPEGYGYTF. The CDR3 nucleotides read TGTGCCAGCAGCGTCGACCCCGAGGGCTATGGCTACACCTTC. J is TRBJ1-2 and V is TRBV9, with D hard to call. From germline, CDR1 is SGDLS and CDR2 YYNGEE. Between the trimmed V and J ends, which lost 2 bases and 4 bases, there was a span of 12 bases. This CDR3 comprises 14 residues.